The rows below give T cell receptor beta chains drawn from one sample of a study of graft-versus-host responses after intestinal transplantation. The table came from immunoSEQ multiplex PCR; TCRdb's copy has only in-frame clones and leaves some out. The table has approximately 89,000 clones, 85% to 95% seen once. No antigens are known for them. The source was unstimulated CD8+ T cells sorted from spleen or lymph node cells, collected before transplant. These receptors all stem from a human donor who was the organ donor for an intestinal transplant. Each CDR3 is given with its conserved first and last residue. Each record gives: V gene, J gene, CDR3 protein.

>TRBV29-1|TRBJ2-7
CSVDPGGEQYF
>TRBV7-3|TRBJ2-3
CASSLTGGVTDTQYF
>TRBV27|TRBJ2-1
CASQGTYNEQFF
>TRBV9|TRBJ2-3
CASSLPLDGLSTDTQYF
>TRBV11-1|TRBJ2-1
CASSDQREGLGEQFF
>TRBV27|TRBJ1-1
CASSRRTMGGVNTEAFF
>TRBV19|TRBJ2-3
CASTPTSGLTDTQYF
>TRBV7-2|TRBJ2-1
CASSLATSTYNEQFF
>TRBV4-1|TRBJ2-4
CASSQSRDNALAKNIQYF
>TRBV23-1|TRBJ1-5
CASSHRNRDRVFGYSNQPQHF
>TRBV2|TRBJ2-7
CASSLREIDEQYF
>TRBV6-6|TRBJ1-2
CASSYRGSGTF
>TRBV27|TRBJ2-1
CASSSIVVLAGGMHEQFF
>TRBV15|TRBJ1-2
CATSSGWGQSLYGYTF
>TRBV30|TRBJ1-1
CAWSGELGTEAFF
>TRBV27|TRBJ2-1
CASSWGVEQFF
>TRBV28|TRBJ2-1
CASSLGGQGYYNEQFF
>TRBV29-1|TRBJ1-2
CSVVGTGALNGYTF
>TRBV30|TRBJ2-1
CAWSVGDEQFF
>TRBV23-1|TRBJ1-4
CASSQSFQKGGDEKLFF
>TRBV5-5|TRBJ1-2
CASSTATGDYYGYTF
>TRBV9|TRBJ1-2
CASSALDSPNYGYTF
>TRBV15|TRBJ2-1
CATSRGLAGMNEQFF
>TRBV15|TRBJ1-1
CATSSRDRGIYTNTEAFF
>TRBV19|TRBJ1-1
CASSIQAETLNTEAFF
>TRBV7-8|TRBJ1-2
CASSLLLGADGYTF
>TRBV18|TRBJ2-1
CASSPYLRTSGRALNEQFF
>TRBV19|TRBJ1-1
CASSWRAGDTEAFF
>TRBV5-6|TRBJ2-2
CASSPLTGRFWDGELFF
>TRBV7-9|TRBJ2-3
CASSQTQGASTDTQYF
>TRBV7-6|TRBJ2-5
CASSLEGGLPREETQYF
>TRBV20-1|TRBJ2-1
CSATSPREQFF
>TRBV30|TRBJ2-7
CAWGSGTGSYEQYF
>TRBV5-4|TRBJ2-3
CASSKRLAGGPITDTQYF
>TRBV11-2|TRBJ1-2
CASSLDSYGYTF
>TRBV19|TRBJ1-5
CASSISGYSNQPQHF
>TRBV18|TRBJ1-1
CASSHYPYEANTEAFF
>TRBV11-1|TRBJ2-1
CASSLDTRAYNEQFF
>TRBV19|TRBJ2-1
CASIGWGGDNEQFF
>TRBV23-1|TRBJ2-5
CASSRQRTGQETQYF
>TRBV7-8|TRBJ2-3
CASSKIGGGQGETQYF
>TRBV27|TRBJ1-5
CASSLSYWGLNQPQHF
>TRBV29-1|TRBJ1-1
CSVEDSTEAFF
>TRBV5-1|.
CASREGLAYEQYF
>TRBV5-6|TRBJ2-1
CASSPRDLQGDEQFF